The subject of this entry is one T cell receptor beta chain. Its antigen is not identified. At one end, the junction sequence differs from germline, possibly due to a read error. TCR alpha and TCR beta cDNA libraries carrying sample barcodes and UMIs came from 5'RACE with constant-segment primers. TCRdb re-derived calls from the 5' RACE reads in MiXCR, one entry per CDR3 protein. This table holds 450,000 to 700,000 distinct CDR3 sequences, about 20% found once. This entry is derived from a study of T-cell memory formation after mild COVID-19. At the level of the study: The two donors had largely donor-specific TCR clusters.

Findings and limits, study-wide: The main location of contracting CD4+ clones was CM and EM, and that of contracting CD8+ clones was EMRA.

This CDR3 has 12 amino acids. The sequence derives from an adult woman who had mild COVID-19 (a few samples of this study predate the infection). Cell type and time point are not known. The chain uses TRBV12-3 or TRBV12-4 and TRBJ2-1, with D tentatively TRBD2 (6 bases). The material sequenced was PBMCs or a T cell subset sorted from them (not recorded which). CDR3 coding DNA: TGTGCCAGCATCGCGGACTACGATGAGCAGTTCTTC. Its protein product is CASIADYDEQFF.